Sequencing of this T cell receptor (beta chain) was carried out in a study of OX40 agonist ivuxolimab in advanced cancers. Study context: At doses from 0.01 to 10 mg/kg, patients were given intravenous ivuxolimab every 2 weeks. General study findings and limits: There was clonal expansion of CD4+ and CD8+ blood T cells by week 6 at 0.1 to 3.0 mg/kg.

The table came from immunoSEQ multiplex PCR; TCRdb's copy has only in-frame clones and leaves some out. This table has around 150,000 clones, around 94% appearing once. Notes on this clone: Its antigen remains unknown.

Germline CDR1 and CDR2: MDHEN and SYDVKM. The CDR3 totals 13 residues. Deletions cut 2 bases from V and 1 base from J, with 6 bases between. The clonotype comes from an adult with an advanced solid tumor such as melanoma, head and neck, liver or kidney cancer. Material: CD4+ or CD8+ T cells sorted from blood, obtained in a trial of the OX40 agonist ivuxolimab. The chain links TRBV28 to TRBJ2-7; D unclear. The CDR3 protein is CASSLIPSYEQYF. The DNA of the CDR3 is TGTGCCAGCAGTTTAATTCCATCCTACGAGCAGTACTTC.